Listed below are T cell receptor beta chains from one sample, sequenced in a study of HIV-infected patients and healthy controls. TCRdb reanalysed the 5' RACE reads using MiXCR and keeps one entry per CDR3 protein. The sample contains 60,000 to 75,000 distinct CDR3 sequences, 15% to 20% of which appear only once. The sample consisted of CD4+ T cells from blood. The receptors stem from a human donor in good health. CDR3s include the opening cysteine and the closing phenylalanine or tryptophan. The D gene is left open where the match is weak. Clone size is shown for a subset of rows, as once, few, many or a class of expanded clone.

CDR3nt: TGCGCCAGCAGCCCGCCGGACAGGTACTCCTACGAGCAGTACTTC
CDR3aa: CASSPPDRYSYEQYF
v_gene: TRBV4-3
j_gene: TRBJ2-7
d_gene: TRBD1
abundance: .

CDR3nt: TGTGCCAGCAGCTTGGGGGACAGGAGCTTCACAGATACGCAGTATTTT
CDR3aa: CASSLGDRSFTDTQYF
v_gene: TRBV11-2
j_gene: TRBJ2-3
d_gene: TRBD1
abundance: .

CDR3nt: TGTGCCAGCAGAGAGACAGGGGTCCCCGAAGCTTTCTTT
CDR3aa: CASRETGVPEAFF
v_gene: TRBV6-1
j_gene: TRBJ1-1
d_gene: TRBD1
abundance: .

CDR3nt: TGTGCCAGTAGTATGAAAGCTGGAGCTTTCTTT
CDR3aa: CASSMKAGAFF
v_gene: TRBV19
j_gene: TRBJ1-1
d_gene: .
abundance: .

CDR3nt: TGTGCCAGCAGCTTTCTGGGACGGACCACATACGAGCAGTACTTC
CDR3aa: CASSFLGRTTYEQYF
v_gene: TRBV7-2
j_gene: TRBJ2-7
d_gene: .
abundance: few

CDR3nt: TGTGCCAGCAGTGCCCTAGAGAGTCTAGCCGGGGAGCTGTTTTTT
CDR3aa: CASSALESLAGELFF
v_gene: TRBV9
j_gene: TRBJ2-2
d_gene: .
abundance: .

CDR3nt: TGTGCCAGCAGTTACTCAACGTTAACAGTCTCTGGGGCCAACGTCCTGACTTTC
CDR3aa: CASSYSTLTVSGANVLTF
v_gene: TRBV6-6
j_gene: TRBJ2-6
d_gene: .
abundance: once

CDR3nt: TGTGCCAGCAGCAGCCCGGGACAGGGGTTAGAAGAGACCCAGTACTTC
CDR3aa: CASSSPGQGLEETQYF
v_gene: TRBV6-6
j_gene: TRBJ2-5
d_gene: TRBD1
abundance: .

CDR3nt: TGTGCCAGCAGCGTAGACAGGGGGCGCGTGAATGAGCAGTTCTTC
CDR3aa: CASSVDRGRVNEQFF
v_gene: TRBV9
j_gene: TRBJ2-1
d_gene: TRBD1
abundance: few

CDR3nt: TGTGCCAGCAGTCTCCGCGACCCCAGGGCCTCCTACGAGCAGTACTTC
CDR3aa: CASSLRDPRASYEQYF
v_gene: TRBV12-3/TRBV12-4
j_gene: TRBJ2-7
d_gene: .
abundance: many

CDR3nt: TGCAGTGCTAGAAGGCAGGTAGCCTCACCCCTCCACTTT
CDR3aa: CSARRQVASPLHF
v_gene: TRBV20-1
j_gene: TRBJ1-6
d_gene: .
abundance: many

CDR3nt: TGTGCCAGCAGCTCAAGTCAGGGATGGCAGCCCCAGCATTTT
CDR3aa: CASSSSQGWQPQHF
v_gene: TRBV7-2
j_gene: TRBJ1-5
d_gene: .
abundance: few

CDR3nt: TGTGCCAGCAGCGAAGGACAGGGGTCAGGGAAGCAAGAGACCCAGTACTTC
CDR3aa: CASSEGQGSGKQETQYF
v_gene: TRBV7-2
j_gene: TRBJ2-5
d_gene: TRBD1
abundance: .

CDR3nt: TGTGCCAGCAGCTTAGAAGGGAAGGGCCTACATTTT
CDR3aa: CASSLEGKGLHF
v_gene: TRBV7-2
j_gene: TRBJ1-5
d_gene: .
abundance: once

CDR3nt: TGCAGTGCTAGAGCCCTCCCCACTAGCAGGGTTGGAAATGAGCAGTTCTTC
CDR3aa: CSARALPTSRVGNEQFF
v_gene: TRBV20-1
j_gene: TRBJ2-1
d_gene: .
abundance: many

CDR3nt: TGTGCCAGCAGCTTAAGCCTCCGGACTAGCGGGGCTGGGGTCGAGCAGTACTTC
CDR3aa: CASSLSLRTSGAGVEQYF
v_gene: TRBV7-2
j_gene: TRBJ2-7
d_gene: TRBD2
abundance: .

CDR3nt: TGTGCCAGCAGAATAGCGGGGAGCTATGGCTACACCTTC
CDR3aa: CASRIAGSYGYTF
v_gene: TRBV14
j_gene: TRBJ1-2
d_gene: .
abundance: few

CDR3nt: TGTGCCAGCAGCCCCGAGCGGATTAGCACAGATACGCAGTATTTT
CDR3aa: CASSPERISTDTQYF
v_gene: TRBV7-9
j_gene: TRBJ2-3
d_gene: .
abundance: .

CDR3nt: TGTGCCAGCAGACAGGGGATGGGGAATCAGCCCCAGCATTTT
CDR3aa: CASRQGMGNQPQHF
v_gene: TRBV28
j_gene: TRBJ1-5
d_gene: TRBD1
abundance: .

CDR3nt: TGTGCCAGTAGTAGGGTCTCCGGGACATCAGTAGGGGCTTTCTTT
CDR3aa: CASSRVSGTSVGAFF
v_gene: TRBV19
j_gene: TRBJ1-1
d_gene: .
abundance: few

CDR3nt: TGTGCCAGCAGTCGCTTGGAGACCCAGTACTTC
CDR3aa: CASSRLETQYF
v_gene: TRBV12-3/TRBV12-4
j_gene: TRBJ2-5
d_gene: .
abundance: .